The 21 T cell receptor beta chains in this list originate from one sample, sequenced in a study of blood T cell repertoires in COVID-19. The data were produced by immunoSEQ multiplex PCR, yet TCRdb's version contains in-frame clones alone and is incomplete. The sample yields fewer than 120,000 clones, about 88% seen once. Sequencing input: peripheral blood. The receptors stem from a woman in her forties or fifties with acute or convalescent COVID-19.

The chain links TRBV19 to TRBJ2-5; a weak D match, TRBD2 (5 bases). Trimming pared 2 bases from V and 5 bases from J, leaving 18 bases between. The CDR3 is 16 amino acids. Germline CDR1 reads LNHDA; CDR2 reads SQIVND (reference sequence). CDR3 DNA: TGTGCCAGTAGTATATCGGGGTTGTCGGGCTGGGAGACCCAGTACTTC. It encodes CASSISGLSGWETQYF.

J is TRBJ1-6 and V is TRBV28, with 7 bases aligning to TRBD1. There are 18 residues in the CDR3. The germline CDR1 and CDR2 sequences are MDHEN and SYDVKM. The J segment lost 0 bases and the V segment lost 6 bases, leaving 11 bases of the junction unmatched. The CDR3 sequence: CASRRSGTVSSYNSPLHF. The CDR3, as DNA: TGTGCCAGCAGAAGATCCGGGACAGTGAGCTCCTATAATTCACCCCTCCACTTT.

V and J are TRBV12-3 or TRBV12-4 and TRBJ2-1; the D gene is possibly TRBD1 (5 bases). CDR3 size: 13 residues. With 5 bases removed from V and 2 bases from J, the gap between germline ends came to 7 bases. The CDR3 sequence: CASSQGTYNEQFF. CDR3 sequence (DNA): TGTGCCAGCAGTCAGGGAACCTACAATGAGCAGTTCTTC.

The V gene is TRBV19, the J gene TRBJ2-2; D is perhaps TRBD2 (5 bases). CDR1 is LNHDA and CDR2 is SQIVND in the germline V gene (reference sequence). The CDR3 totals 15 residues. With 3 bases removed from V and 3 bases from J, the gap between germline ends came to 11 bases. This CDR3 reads CASSMEATYTGELFF. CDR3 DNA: TGTGCCAGTAGTATGGAGGCTACGTACACCGGGGAGCTGTTTTTT.

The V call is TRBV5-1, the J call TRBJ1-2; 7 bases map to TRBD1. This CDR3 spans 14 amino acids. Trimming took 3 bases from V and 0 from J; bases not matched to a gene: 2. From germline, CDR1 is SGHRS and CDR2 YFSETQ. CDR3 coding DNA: TGCGCCAGCAGCTCGACAGGGACTAACTATGGCTACACCTTC. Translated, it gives CASSSTGTNYGYTF.

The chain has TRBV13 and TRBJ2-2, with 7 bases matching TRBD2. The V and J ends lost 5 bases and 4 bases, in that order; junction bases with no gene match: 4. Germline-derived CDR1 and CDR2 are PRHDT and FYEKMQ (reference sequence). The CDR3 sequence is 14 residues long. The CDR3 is CASSRWTSTGELFF. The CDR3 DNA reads TGTGCCAGCAGCAGGTGGACTAGCACCGGGGAGCTGTTTTTT.

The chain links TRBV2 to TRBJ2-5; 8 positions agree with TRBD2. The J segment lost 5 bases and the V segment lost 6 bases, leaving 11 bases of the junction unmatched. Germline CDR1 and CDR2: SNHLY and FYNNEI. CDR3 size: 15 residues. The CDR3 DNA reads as TGTGCCAGCAGCCCGGGACTAGGGCAGAGGGAGACCCAGTACTTC. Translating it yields CASSPGLGQRETQYF.

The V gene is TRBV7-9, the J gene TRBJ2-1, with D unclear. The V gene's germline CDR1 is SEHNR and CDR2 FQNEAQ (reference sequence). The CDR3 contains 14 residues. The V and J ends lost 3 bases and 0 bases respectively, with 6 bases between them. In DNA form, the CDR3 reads TGTGCCAGCAGCTTCGGTTACTCCTACAATGAGCAGTTCTTC. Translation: CASSFGYSYNEQFF.

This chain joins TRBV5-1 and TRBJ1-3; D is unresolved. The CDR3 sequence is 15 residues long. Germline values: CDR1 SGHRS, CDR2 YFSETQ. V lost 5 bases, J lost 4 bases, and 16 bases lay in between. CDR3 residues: CASSPAGVGGNTIYF. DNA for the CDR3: TGCGCCAGCAGTCCGGCCGGGGTGGGCGGAAACACCATATATTTT. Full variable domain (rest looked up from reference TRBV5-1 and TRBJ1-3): KAGVTQTPRYLIKTRGQQVTLSCSPISGHRSVSWYQQTPGQGLQFLFEYFSETQRNKGNFPGRFSGRQFSNSRSEMNVSTLELGDSALYLCASSPAGVGGNTIYFGEGSWLTVV.

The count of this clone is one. The DNA for the CDR3 is TGTGCCAGCAGCCAAGCCGGCAGGGGGCGAGGTGAGACCCAGTACTTC. It codes for CASSQAGRGRGETQYF. The chain is built from TRBV3-1 (or the pseudogene TRBV3-2) and TRBJ2-5, with TRBD1 matching 8 bases. The junction had 9 bases not matched to a gene; V was cut back by 1 base and J by 5 bases. The CDR3 totals 16 residues. The V gene's germline CDR1 is LGHDT and CDR2 YNNKEL (reference sequence).

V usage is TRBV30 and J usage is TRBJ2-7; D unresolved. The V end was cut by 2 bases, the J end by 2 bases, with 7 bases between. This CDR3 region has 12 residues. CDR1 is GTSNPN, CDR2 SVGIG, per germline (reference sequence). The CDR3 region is CAWSTPAYEQYF. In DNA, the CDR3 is TGTGCCTGGAGTACGCCGGCCTACGAGCAGTACTTC.

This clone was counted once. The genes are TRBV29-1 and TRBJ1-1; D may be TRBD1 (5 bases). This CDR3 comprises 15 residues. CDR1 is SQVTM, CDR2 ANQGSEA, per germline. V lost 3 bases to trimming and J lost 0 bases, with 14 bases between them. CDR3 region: CSVDPGVKMNTEAFF. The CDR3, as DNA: TGCAGCGTTGATCCGGGGGTTAAAATGAACACTGAAGCTTTCTTT.

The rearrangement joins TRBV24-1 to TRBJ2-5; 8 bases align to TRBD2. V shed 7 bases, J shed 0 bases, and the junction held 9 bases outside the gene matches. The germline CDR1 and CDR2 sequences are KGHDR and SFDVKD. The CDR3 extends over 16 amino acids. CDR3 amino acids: CATSLRASGHQETQYF. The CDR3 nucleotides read TGTGCCACCAGCCTTAGGGCTAGCGGGCACCAAGAGACCCAGTACTTC.

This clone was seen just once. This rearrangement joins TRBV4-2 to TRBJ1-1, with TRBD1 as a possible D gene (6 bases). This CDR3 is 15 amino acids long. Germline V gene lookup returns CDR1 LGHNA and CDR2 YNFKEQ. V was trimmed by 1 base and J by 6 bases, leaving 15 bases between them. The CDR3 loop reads CASSQGRQESAEAFF. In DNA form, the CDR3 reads TGTGCCAGCAGCCAAGGTAGACAGGAGAGCGCTGAAGCTTTCTTT.

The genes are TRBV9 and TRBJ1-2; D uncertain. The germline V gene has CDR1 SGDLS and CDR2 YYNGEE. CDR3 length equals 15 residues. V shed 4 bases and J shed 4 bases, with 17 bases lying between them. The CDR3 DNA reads TGTGCCAGCAGCTCCTCGGGGAGTATTTCCTATGGCTACACCTTC. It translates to CASSSSGSISYGYTF.

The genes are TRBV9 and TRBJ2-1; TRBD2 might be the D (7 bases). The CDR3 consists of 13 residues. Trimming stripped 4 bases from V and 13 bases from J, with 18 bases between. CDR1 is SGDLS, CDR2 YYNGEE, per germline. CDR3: CASSPGGAQSQFF. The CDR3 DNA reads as TGTGCCAGCAGCCCTGGGGGGGCCCAAAGCCAGTTCTTC.

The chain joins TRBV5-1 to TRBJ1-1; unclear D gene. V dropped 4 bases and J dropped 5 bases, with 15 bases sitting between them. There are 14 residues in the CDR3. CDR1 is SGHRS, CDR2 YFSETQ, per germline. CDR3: CASSDRVRRTEAFF. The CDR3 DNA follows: TGCGCCAGCAGCGACCGGGTCCGGAGGACTGAAGCTTTCTTT.

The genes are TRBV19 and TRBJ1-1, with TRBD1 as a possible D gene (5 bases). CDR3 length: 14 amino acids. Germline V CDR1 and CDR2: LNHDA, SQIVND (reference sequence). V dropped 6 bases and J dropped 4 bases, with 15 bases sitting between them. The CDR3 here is CASRGLGGSTEAFF. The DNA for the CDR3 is TGTGCCAGTAGAGGTCTGGGGGGGAGCACTGAAGCTTTCTTT.

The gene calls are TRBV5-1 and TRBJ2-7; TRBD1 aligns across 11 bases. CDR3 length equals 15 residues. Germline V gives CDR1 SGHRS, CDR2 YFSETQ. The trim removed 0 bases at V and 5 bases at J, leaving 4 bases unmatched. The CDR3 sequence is CASSLAGQGAHEQYF. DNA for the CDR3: TGCGCCAGCAGCTTGGCCGGACAGGGGGCCCACGAGCAGTACTTC.

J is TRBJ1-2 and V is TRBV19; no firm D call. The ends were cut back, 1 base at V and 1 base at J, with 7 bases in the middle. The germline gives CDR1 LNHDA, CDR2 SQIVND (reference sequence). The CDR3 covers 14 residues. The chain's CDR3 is CASSIVRGNYGYTF. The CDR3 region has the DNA TGTGCCAGTAGTATAGTTCGGGGTAACTATGGCTACACCTTC.

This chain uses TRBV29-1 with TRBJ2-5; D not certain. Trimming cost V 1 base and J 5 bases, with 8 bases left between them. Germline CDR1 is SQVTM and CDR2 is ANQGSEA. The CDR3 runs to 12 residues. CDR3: CSVEASLETQYF. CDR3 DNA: TGCAGCGTTGAAGCGAGCTTGGAGACCCAGTACTTC. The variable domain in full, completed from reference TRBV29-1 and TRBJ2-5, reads SAVISQKPSRDICQRGTSLTIQCQVDSQVTMMFWYRQQPGQSLTLIATANQGSEATYESGFVIDKFPISRPNLTFSTLTVSNMSPEDSSIYLCSVEASLETQYFGPGTRLLVL.